The subject of this entry is one T cell receptor beta chain. No cognate antigen has been identified for it. One junction end disagrees with the germline gene, perhaps due to a read error. This specimen comes from a study of blood T cells in healthy people across ages (dated by TCRdb to the mid-2010s). At the level of the whole study: In model experiments, roughly one uniquely barcoded TCR beta cDNA molecule per two T cells was captured by template switching. To avoid experimental bias, donors of different ages were distributed randomly across sequencing lanes. Using deep sequencing normalized with unique cDNA molecular identifiers, the study measured how TCR beta repertoire diversity changes with age. The donors were divided into four age groups: young (average approximately 16 years), middle-aged (approximately 39), aged (about 60) and long-lived (around 87). Two additional independent replicas of 1 million unique cDNA reads from the same blood draw were analyzed for two donors (one aged 18 to 30 and one aged 80 or older). Results the study describes overall, beyond this receptor: As age increased, observed TCR beta diversity per million T cells dropped in a roughly linear way, and a significant reduction was already evident by age 40. Because profiling used bulk unsorted PBMCs, naive and antigen-experienced compartments could not be compared conclusively. Donor CMV infection status was unknown, potentially confounding age-related changes in expanded clonotypes. Compared with the aged group, the long-lived group had more naive CD4+ T cells, fewer expanded clones and increased TCR diversity, suggesting age selection. There was a strong correlation between observed TCR beta diversity and the percentage of naive T cells measured by flow cytometry. Estimates of total diversity based on one million sequenced T cells were considered lower bounds and underestimates.

The donors were a few dozen Caucasian individuals from Russia, aged roughly 6 to 100 years, who were systemically healthy. Roughly 10 milliliters of peripheral blood were collected from each donor into EDTA-treated Vacutainer tubes. PBMCs were isolated by Ficoll-Paque density-gradient centrifugation, with at least 6 million obtained per sample. Trizol reagent was used to extract total RNA from the PBMCs, yielding at least 6 micrograms per sample. Naive CD45RAhigh/CD27high T cell percentages were measured by flow cytometry on a PBMC aliquot from every donor. The library was produced with 5' RACE. Sequenced on an Illumina HiSeq 2500. A second PCR of 7 to 11 cycles was performed with a sample-barcoded 5' primer and a J-beta primer mix. A unique molecular identifier was introduced onto each TCR beta cDNA molecule by a template-switch 5' adaptor carrying 12 random nucleotides. Each sample yielded at least 2.5 million CDR3-containing paired-end reads. The Mint cDNA synthesis kit, primed by a TRBC-specific oligonucleotide, was used to synthesize first-strand cDNA from all RNA. Following uracil-DNA glycosylase treatment, a first 18-cycle PCR with universal primers M1SS and BC2_uni_R was performed on all cDNA. Per the original workflow: For normalization, 1 million high-quality reads were randomly selected from each sample, with every read carrying a distinct molecular identifier. Reads sharing molecular identifiers were discarded rather than binned into consensus sequences. CDR3 identification, clonotype clustering and error correction used MiTCR with a Q25 quality threshold and the strictest error-elimination algorithm. A nonparametric unseen species model using Euler transformation provided a lower-bound estimate of total TCR beta diversity. In TCRdb, the public reads were trimmed at Q25 with fastp and aligned with MiXCR, with productive beta chains retained. Rows are combined by CDR3 protein, so each entry shows the most common genes and DNA. These V and J calls originate from TCRdb's pipeline instead of the authors' own analysis. The sample table lists hundreds of thousands of distinct CDR3 sequences, roughly 21% of them with a count of one. Roughly 3.6% of the sample lies in the top ten.

CDR1 and CDR2 are drawn from the germline V gene (reference sequence): DFQATT, SNEGSKA. Inclusive of the bounding cysteine and phenylalanine, the CDR3 is 13 residues long. Only the CDR3 part of the read is kept: 39 bases, read in frame from the first base. Sequencing was done on a sample of blood. The rearrangement combines TRBV20-1 with TRBJ2-5; the D gene cannot be resolved beyond TRBD1 or TRBD2, each matching 5 bases. This receptor was taken from a man between 65 and 85 years old in good health. The DNA is as follows: TGCAGTGCTAGCGTCCAGGGAGAAGAGTCCCAGTACTTC. Its product reads: CSASVQGEESQYF.